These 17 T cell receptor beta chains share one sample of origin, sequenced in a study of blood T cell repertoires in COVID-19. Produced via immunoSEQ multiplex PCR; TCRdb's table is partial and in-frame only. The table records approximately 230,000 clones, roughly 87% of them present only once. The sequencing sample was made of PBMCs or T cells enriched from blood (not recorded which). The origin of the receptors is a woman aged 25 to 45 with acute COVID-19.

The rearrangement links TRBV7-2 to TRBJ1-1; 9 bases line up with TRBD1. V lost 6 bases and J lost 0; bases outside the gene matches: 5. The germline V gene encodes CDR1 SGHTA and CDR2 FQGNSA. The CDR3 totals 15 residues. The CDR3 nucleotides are TGTGCCAGCAGACAAAACAGGGGGCTGAACACTGAAGCTTTCTTT. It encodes CASRQNRGLNTEAFF.

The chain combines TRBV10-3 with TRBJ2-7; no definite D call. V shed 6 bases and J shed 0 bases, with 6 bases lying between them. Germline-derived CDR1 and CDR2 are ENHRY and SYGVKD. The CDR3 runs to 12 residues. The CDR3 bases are TGTGCCATCAGCCCGAGCTCCTACGAGCAGTACTTC. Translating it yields CAISPSSYEQYF.

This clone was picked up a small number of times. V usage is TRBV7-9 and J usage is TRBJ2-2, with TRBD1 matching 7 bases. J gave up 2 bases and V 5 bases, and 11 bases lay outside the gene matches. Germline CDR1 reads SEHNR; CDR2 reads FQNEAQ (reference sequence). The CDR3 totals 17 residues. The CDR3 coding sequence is TGTGCCAGCAGCCGGGACCGGGACAGACTAAACACCGGGGAGCTGTTTTTT. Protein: CASSRDRDRLNTGELFF.

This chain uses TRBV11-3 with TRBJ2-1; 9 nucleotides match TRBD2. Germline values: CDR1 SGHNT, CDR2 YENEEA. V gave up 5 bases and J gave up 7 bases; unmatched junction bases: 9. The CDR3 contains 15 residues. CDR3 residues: CASSKMAGGWNEQFF. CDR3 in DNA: TGTGCCAGCAGCAAAATGGCGGGGGGGTGGAATGAGCAGTTCTTC.

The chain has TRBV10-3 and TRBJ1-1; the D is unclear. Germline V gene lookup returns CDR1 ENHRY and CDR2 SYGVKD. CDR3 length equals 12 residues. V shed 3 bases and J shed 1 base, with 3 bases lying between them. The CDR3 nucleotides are TGTGCCATCAGTGAAGCGAACACTGAAGCTTTCTTT. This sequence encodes CAISEANTEAFF.

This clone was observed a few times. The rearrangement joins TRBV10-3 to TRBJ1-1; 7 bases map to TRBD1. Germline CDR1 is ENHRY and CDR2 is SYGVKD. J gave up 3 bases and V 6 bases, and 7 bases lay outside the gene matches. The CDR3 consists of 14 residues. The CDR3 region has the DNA TGTGCCATCAGAAACAGGGGAGGAGACACTGAAGCTTTCTTT. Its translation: CAIRNRGGDTEAFF.

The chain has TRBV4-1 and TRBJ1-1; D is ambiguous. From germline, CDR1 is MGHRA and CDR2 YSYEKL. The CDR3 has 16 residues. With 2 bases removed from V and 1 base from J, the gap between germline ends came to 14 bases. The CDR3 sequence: CASSQRQANPNTEAFF. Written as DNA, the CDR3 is TGCGCCAGCAGCCAAAGACAAGCCAACCCGAACACTGAAGCTTTCTTT.

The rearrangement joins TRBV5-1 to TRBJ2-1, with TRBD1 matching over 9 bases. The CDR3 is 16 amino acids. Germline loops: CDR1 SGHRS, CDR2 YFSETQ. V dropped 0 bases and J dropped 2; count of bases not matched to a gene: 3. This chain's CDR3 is CASSLGGTGTYNEQFF. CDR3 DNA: TGCGCCAGCAGCTTGGGCGGGACAGGGACCTACAATGAGCAGTTCTTC.

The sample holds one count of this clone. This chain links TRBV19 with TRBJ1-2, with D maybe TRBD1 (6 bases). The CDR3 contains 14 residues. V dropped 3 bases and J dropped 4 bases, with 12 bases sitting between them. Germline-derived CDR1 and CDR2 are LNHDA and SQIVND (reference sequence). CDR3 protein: CASSITGYFYGYTF. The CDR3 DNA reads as TGTGCCAGTAGTATTACAGGGTACTTCTATGGCTACACCTTC.

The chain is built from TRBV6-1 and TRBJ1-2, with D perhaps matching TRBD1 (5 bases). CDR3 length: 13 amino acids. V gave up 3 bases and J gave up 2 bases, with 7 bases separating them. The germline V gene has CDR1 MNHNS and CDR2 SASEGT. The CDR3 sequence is CASSETENYGYTF. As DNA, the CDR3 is TGTGCCAGCAGTGAGACAGAAAACTATGGCTACACCTTC.

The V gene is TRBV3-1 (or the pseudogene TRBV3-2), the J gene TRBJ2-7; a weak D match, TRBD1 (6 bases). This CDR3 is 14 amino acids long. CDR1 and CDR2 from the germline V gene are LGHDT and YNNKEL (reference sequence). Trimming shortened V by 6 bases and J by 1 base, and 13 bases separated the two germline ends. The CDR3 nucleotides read TGTGCCAGCAGTCTATATGGACAGTCCTACGAGCAGTACTTC. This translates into CASSLYGQSYEQYF.

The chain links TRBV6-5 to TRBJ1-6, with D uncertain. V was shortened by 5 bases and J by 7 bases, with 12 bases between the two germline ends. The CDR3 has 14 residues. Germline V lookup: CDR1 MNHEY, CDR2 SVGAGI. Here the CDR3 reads CASSRVPYNSPLHF. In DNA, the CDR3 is TGTGCCAGCAGTCGGGTTCCTTACAATTCACCCCTCCACTTT.

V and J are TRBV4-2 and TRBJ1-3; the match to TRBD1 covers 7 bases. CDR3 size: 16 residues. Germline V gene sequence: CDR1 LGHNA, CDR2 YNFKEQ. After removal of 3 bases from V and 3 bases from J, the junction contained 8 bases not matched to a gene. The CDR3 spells CASSHTQGLGGNTIYF. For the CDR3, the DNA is TGTGCCAGCAGCCATACACAGGGGTTGGGTGGAAACACCATATATTTT.

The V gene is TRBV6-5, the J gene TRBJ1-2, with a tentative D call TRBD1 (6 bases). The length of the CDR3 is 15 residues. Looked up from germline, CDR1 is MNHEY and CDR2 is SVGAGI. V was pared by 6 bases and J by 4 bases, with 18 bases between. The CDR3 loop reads CASRPALTGTYGYTF. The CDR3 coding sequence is TGTGCCAGCAGGCCCGCCCTGACAGGTACCTATGGCTACACCTTC.

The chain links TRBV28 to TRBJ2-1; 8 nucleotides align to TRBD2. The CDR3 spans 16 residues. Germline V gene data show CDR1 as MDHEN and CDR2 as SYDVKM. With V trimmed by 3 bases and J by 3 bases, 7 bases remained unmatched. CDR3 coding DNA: TGTGCCAGCAGTTTCCGAGGAGCGGGGGACTACAATGAGCAGTTCTTC. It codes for CASSFRGAGDYNEQFF. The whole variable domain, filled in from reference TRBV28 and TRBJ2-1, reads DVKVTQSSRYLVKRTGEKVFLECVQDMDHENMFWYRQDPGLGLRLIYFSYDVKMKEKGDIPEGYSVSREKKERFSLILESASTNQTSMYLCASSFRGAGDYNEQFFGPGTRLTVL.

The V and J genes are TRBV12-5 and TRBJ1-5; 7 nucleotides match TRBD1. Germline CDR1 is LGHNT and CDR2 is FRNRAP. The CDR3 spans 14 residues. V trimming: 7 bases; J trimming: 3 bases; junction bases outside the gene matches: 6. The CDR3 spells CASAETGYNQPQHF. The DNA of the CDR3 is TGTGCTAGTGCCGAGACAGGGTACAATCAGCCCCAGCATTTT.

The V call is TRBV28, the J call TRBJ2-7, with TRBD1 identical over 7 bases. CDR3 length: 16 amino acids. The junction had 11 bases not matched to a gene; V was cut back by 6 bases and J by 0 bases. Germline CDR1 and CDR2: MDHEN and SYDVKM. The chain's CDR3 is CASRHRGQLSSYEQYF. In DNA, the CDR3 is TGTGCCAGCAGACATCGGGGACAGTTGAGCTCCTACGAGCAGTACTTC.